This T cell receptor beta chain appears in the sequencing data of a study of technical replicates of blood from a handful of donors. V trimming: 7 bases; J trimming: 12 bases; junction bases outside the gene matches: 8. There are 11 residues in the CDR3. The germline gives CDR1 DFQATT, CDR2 SNEGSKA (reference sequence). TCRdb keeps only in-frame clones here, not all; method: immunoSEQ multiplex PCR. The sample consists of 60,000 to 75,000 clones, around nine tenths of them appearing once. Sequencing was carried out using PBMCs. The TCR originated in a human donor in good health. Some clones in this sample may be carry-over from other donors' samples. V is TRBV20-1 and J is TRBJ2-1; 8 bases agree with TRBD2. CDR3 sequence reads: CSGTSSLGQFF. CDR3 DNA: TGCAGTGGGACTAGCTCCCTTGGGCAGTTCTTC.